This T cell receptor beta chain came from a study of identical twins. Germline CDR1 and CDR2: SGHDT and YYEEEE. V lost 4 bases and J 5 bases, leaving 17 bases between the germline ends. This CDR3 is built from 15 residues. MiXCR, applied by TCRdb to the 5' RACE reads, yields one record per CDR3 protein. The sample has hundreds of thousands of distinct CDR3 sequences, about 18% seen once; the top ten hold about an eighth. This clonotype was seen more than once but under ten times. In addition, the sample was reused for a study of T cells expressing NK-cell markers.

The sample was PBMCs. This chain links TRBV5-6 with TRBJ2-3, with TRBD1 as a possible D gene (6 bases). The sequence was obtained from a woman aged 18-29 years in good health. CDR3 loop: CASSPPPGEEDTQYF. CDR3 bases: TGTGCCAGCAGCCCACCACCAGGGGAAGAAGATACGCAGTATTTT.